Presented here are 15 T cell receptor beta chains from one specimen sequenced in a study of cytotoxic CD8 clonotypes in ibrutinib-treated CLL. The assay was immunoSEQ multiplex PCR, and TCRdb's table has in-frame clones only and misses some. The table shows about 160,000 clones, with 70% to 85% occurring only once. This specimen consisted of PBMCs, obtained after 12 months of ibrutinib treatment. These TCRs come from a human donor with chronic lymphocytic leukemia.

This clone came up once. The CDR3 sequence is CASSLFLGLAGNNEQFF. CDR3 nucleotide sequence: TGCGCCAGCAGCCTATTTCTGGGACTAGCGGGAAACAATGAGCAGTTCTTC. The V call is TRBV4-3, the J call TRBJ2-1; 13 bases line up with TRBD2. The CDR3 loop spans 17 amino acids. V lost 4 bases, J lost 5 bases, and 8 bases stayed unmatched. Germline V lookup: CDR1 LGHNA, CDR2 YSLEER.

This clone occurred a few times. The chain has TRBV27 and TRBJ1-3; D remains unclear. The germline V and J ends were trimmed by 4 bases and 8 bases, with 27 bases remaining between them. Germline lookup yields CDR1 MNHEY and CDR2 SMNVEV (reference sequence). This CDR3 is built from 18 residues. The CDR3: CASSYFTIVLRETYTIYF. For the CDR3, the DNA is TGTGCCAGCAGTTACTTCACGATCGTCCTCCGTGAGACCTACACCATATATTTT.

The chain uses TRBV4-3 and TRBJ1-6; D might be TRBD1 (5 bases). The V and J ends lost 1 base and 14 bases respectively, with 12 bases between them. Per germline, CDR1 LGHNA and CDR2 YSLEER. The CDR3 is 13 amino acids. CDR3 sequence reads: CASSQVGRGSLHF. The CDR3 nucleotides are TGCGCCAGCAGCCAAGTTGGCCGGGGGTCCCTCCACTTT.

The V and J genes are TRBV19 and TRBJ1-4; 7 nucleotides line up with TRBD1. The CDR3 contains 15 residues. The germline V gene has CDR1 LNHDA and CDR2 SQIVND (reference sequence). The ends lost 6 bases at V and 10 bases at J; junction bases unmatched: 14. Here the CDR3 reads CASRTSGTELGKLFF. In DNA form, the CDR3 reads TGTGCCAGTAGGACCTCCGGGACAGAACTGGGAAAACTGTTTTTT.

The chain recombines TRBV11-2 with TRBJ2-1; TRBD1 matches 7 bases. The CDR3 has 15 residues. V was pared by 5 bases and J by 7 bases, with 11 bases of the junction left unmatched. Germline assignment: CDR1 SGHAT and CDR2 FQNNGV. This CDR3 is CASSPRTGYTNEQFF. The CDR3 nucleotides read TGTGCCAGCAGCCCCCGGACAGGTTATACGAATGAGCAGTTCTTC.

This sequence joins TRBV2 and TRBJ2-2; TRBD2 is a possible D gene (6 bases). The length of the CDR3 is 14 residues. Trimming cost V 4 bases and J 7 bases, with 13 bases left between them. Germline V gene sequence: CDR1 SNHLY, CDR2 FYNNEI. CDR3 sequence: CASSVYREDGELFF. In DNA, the CDR3 is TGTGCCAGCAGTGTCTATAGGGAGGACGGGGAGCTGTTTTTT.

The chain has TRBV6-1 and TRBJ1-3; tentative D call: TRBD1 (6 bases). The CDR3 has 13 amino acids. Germline lookup yields CDR1 MNHNS and CDR2 SASEGT. The V and J ends lost 6 bases and 2 bases respectively, with 8 bases between them. The CDR3 loop is CASRRGAGNTIYF. For the CDR3, the DNA is TGTGCCAGCAGGAGGGGGGCTGGAAACACCATATATTTT.

The V call is TRBV5-8, the J call TRBJ1-2, with TRBD1 as a possible D gene (6 bases). The CDR3 has 13 amino acids. Trimming took 4 bases from V and 12 from J, leaving 19 bases between them. CDR1 and CDR2 from the germline V gene are SGHTS and YDEGEE. The CDR3 nucleotides are TGTGCCAGCAGCGAAGCAGGGGTTAGGGACCACACCTTC. Its translation: CASSEAGVRDHTF.

This chain uses TRBV6-1 with TRBJ1-5; D is unresolved. The CDR3 runs 15 residues. CDR1 and CDR2 (germline): MNHNS, SASEGT. Trimming took off 5 bases at V and 0 bases at J, with 11 bases between the two ends. DNA for the CDR3: TGTGCCAGCAGTTTGCTGGGGAATAGCAATCAGCCCCAGCATTTT. Protein sequence: CASSLLGNSNQPQHF.

The chain combines TRBV7-8 with TRBJ2-4, with a weak D call TRBD2 (6 bases). In germline, CDR1 is SGHVS, CDR2 FQNEAQ. V lost 1 base and J lost 6, with 13 bases in between. This CDR3 region has 15 residues. The CDR3 loop reads CASSLGWGEVNIQYF. CDR3 DNA sequence: TGTGCCAGCAGCTTAGGTTGGGGGGAGGTAAACATTCAGTACTTC.

This sequence joins TRBV6-6 and TRBJ1-5; 7 nucleotides align to TRBD1. Trimming at V came to 6 bases and at J to 4 bases, leaving 9 bases not matched to a gene. The germline V gene has CDR1 MNHNY and CDR2 SVGAGI (reference sequence). The length of the CDR3 is 15 residues. The CDR3 here is CASSSDRVRNQPQHF. DNA of the CDR3: TGTGCCAGCAGCAGCGACAGGGTTCGGAATCAGCCCCAGCATTTT.

This chain links TRBV4-2 with TRBJ1-2; the D is unclear. V lost 0 bases and J 4 bases, leaving 15 bases between the germline ends. Germline CDR1 and CDR2: LGHNA and YNFKEQ. The CDR3 is 16 residues long. CDR3 nucleotide sequence: TGTGCCAGCAGCCAAGATTACCAACAGCTTATCTATGGCTACACCTTC. Residues: CASSQDYQQLIYGYTF.

The chain carries TRBV19 and TRBJ1-1; 7 nucleotides align to TRBD1. The ends lost 3 bases at V and 5 bases at J; junction bases unmatched: 6. The germline V gene has CDR1 LNHDA and CDR2 SQIVND (reference sequence). This CDR3 spans 14 amino acids. CDR3 nucleotides: TGTGCCAGTAGTATCCTTTGGACAGGTACTGAAGCTTTCTTT. It yields the protein CASSILWTGTEAFF.

DNA for the CDR3: TGTGCCAGCAGACCCCTCGGGACAGGGATTTTCTATGGCTACACCTTC. Encoded protein: CASRPLGTGIFYGYTF. This chain links TRBV28 with TRBJ1-2, with 9 bases lining up with TRBD1. The CDR3 runs 16 residues. J gave up 4 bases and V 6 bases, and 12 bases lay outside the gene matches. CDR1 and CDR2 (germline): MDHEN, SYDVKM.

The chain employs TRBV28 and TRBJ2-1, with 11 bases identical to TRBD2. Germline CDR1 reads MDHEN; CDR2 reads SYDVKM. This CDR3 region has 15 residues. V lost 5 bases to trimming and J lost 5 bases; unmatched junction nucleotides: 5. The CDR3 loop is CASSPRLAGNNEQFF. The CDR3 DNA reads TGTGCCAGCAGTCCACGACTAGCGGGGAACAATGAGCAGTTCTTC.